One sample yielded the 20 T cell receptor beta chains listed below, sequenced in a study of CD8 T cells in Susac syndrome. An amount of RNA that ranged from roughly 0.5 to 1 ug was reverse transcribed with random hexamers. TCRdb called the immunoSEQ multiplex PCR reads again in MiXCR, with one record for every CDR3 protein. The sample carries some 140,000 distinct CDR3 sequences, around 91% recorded once. Specimen: CD8+ T cells from PBMCs. Receptor source: a human donor with multiple sclerosis.

The J gene is TRBJ1-5, the V gene TRBV15; D unclear. Germline CDR1 reads LNHNV; CDR2 reads YYDKDF (reference sequence). V was pared by 11 bases and J by 1 base, with 9 bases between. CDR3 length: 12 residues. As DNA, the CDR3 is TGTGCCGTATCACAGAGCAATCAGCCCCAGCATTTT. Encoded protein: CAVSQSNQPQHF.

This clonotype was counted between two and nine times. CDR3 bases: TGTGCCAGCAGTGAGACAAGCTCTGGGGCCAACGTCCTGACTTTC. Translating it yields CASSETSSGANVLTF. V and J are TRBV6-1 and TRBJ2-6; D is uncertain. This CDR3 is built from 15 residues. V lost 3 bases and J 0 bases, leaving 6 bases between the germline ends. Germline V gene data show CDR1 as MNHNS and CDR2 as SASEGT.

The chain combines TRBV1 with TRBJ1-4; the D call of TRBD1 is as the table states it, not checked on the DNA. TRBV1 is flagged as a pseudogene. CDR3 length: 18 amino acids. DNA of the CDR3: TGCACCAGCAGCCAACCCCTCGGGGGAAGGGGGGAGGGTGAAAAACTGTTTTTT. The encoded protein is CTSSQPLGGRGEGEKLFF.

The chain couples TRBV12-3 or TRBV12-4 to TRBJ2-7; D may correspond to TRBD1 or TRBD2 (5 bases each). The CDR3 loop spans 14 amino acids. Trimming stripped 6 bases from V and 3 bases from J, with 15 bases between. CDR3 in DNA: TGTGCCAGCAGGTCCGGGGCCAGAGACTACGAGCAGTACTTC. This sequence encodes CASRSGARDYEQYF.

The chain has TRBV9 and TRBJ1-1; the D gene is possibly TRBD1 (6 bases). The CDR3 is made up of 14 amino acids. CDR1 is SGDLS, CDR2 YYNGEE, per germline. V was shortened by 4 bases and J by 3 bases, with 13 bases between the two germline ends. The CDR3 bases are TGTGCCAGCAGCCCCGAGGGGGGTTACACTGAAGCTTTCTTT. Its protein product is CASSPEGGYTEAFF.

The chain employs TRBV21-1 and TRBJ1-5; TRBD1, the D gene given by the table, was not confirmed from the DNA. TRBV21-1 is reported as a pseudogene. CDR3 length: 15 amino acids. The CDR3 loop is CASSKVWTGYQPQHF. CDR3 sequence (DNA): TGTGCCAGCAGCAAGGTTTGGACAGGTTATCAGCCCCAGCATTTT.

V is TRBV30 and J is TRBJ2-2; 10 bases are shared with TRBD2. The CDR3 sequence is 15 residues long. Germline CDR1 GTSNPN, CDR2 SVGIG (reference sequence). J lost 7 bases, V lost 5 bases, and 10 bases had no gene match. The CDR3 nucleotides read TGTGCCTGGGGGCCTAGCGGGAGATTAGGCGGGGAGCTGTTTTTT. Protein: CAWGPSGRLGGELFF.

The chain uses TRBV5-4 and TRBJ2-5; 7 nucleotides align to TRBD2. Per germline, CDR1 SGHNT and CDR2 YYREEE (reference sequence). The CDR3 has 14 residues. The junction had 7 bases not matched to a gene; V was cut back by 4 bases and J by 4 bases. The CDR3 spells CASSPRERGETQYF. The CDR3 DNA follows: TGTGCCAGCAGCCCGCGAGAGCGGGGAGAGACCCAGTACTTC. Full variable domain (outside the CDR3, taken from reference TRBV5-4 and TRBJ2-5): ETGVTQSPTHLIKTRGQQVTLRCSSQSGHNTVSWYQQALGQGPQFIFQYYREEENGRGNFPPRFSGLQFPNYSSELNVNALELDDSALYLCASSPRERGETQYFGPGTRLLVL.

This chain connects TRBV19 to TRBJ1-2, with D tentatively TRBD1 (5 bases). CDR1 LNHDA and CDR2 SQIVND come from the germline V gene (reference sequence). This CDR3 contains 13 residues. V was clipped by 3 bases and J by 6 bases, with 11 bases between them. The CDR3 bases are TGTGCCAGTAGTATTTTCAGGGAGGATGGCTACACCTTC. As protein: CASSIFREDGYTF.

The chain links TRBV29-1 to TRBJ2-7, with D uncertain. Trimming took off 5 bases at V and 6 bases at J, with 8 bases between the two ends. This CDR3 spans 10 amino acids. CDR1 and CDR2 from the germline V gene are SQVTM and ANQGSEA. CDR3 in amino acids: CSVLTGEQYF. The CDR3 nucleotides read TGCAGCGTTTTGACTGGCGAGCAGTACTTC.

The chain combines TRBV27 with TRBJ1-2; D unclear. The CDR3 sequence is 16 residues long. CDR1 and CDR2 from the germline V gene are MNHEY and SMNVEV (reference sequence). V lost 4 bases, J lost 5 bases, and 20 bases lay in between. CDR3 sequence (DNA): TGTGCCAGCAGTTCATTAGGCGTGGGCAGTAATTATGGCTACACCTTC. As protein: CASSSLGVGSNYGYTF.

The gene calls are TRBV7-9 and TRBJ2-3, with 7 bases aligning to TRBD1. Germline values: CDR1 SEHNR, CDR2 FQNEAQ (reference sequence). CDR3 size: 15 residues. Losses at the gene ends were 5 bases for V and 2 bases for J; bases not matched to a gene: 7. The DNA of the CDR3 is TGTGCCAGCAGCCACCGTACAGGGGCCACAGATACGCAGTATTTT. It specifies CASSHRTGATDTQYF.

V usage is TRBV27 and J usage is TRBJ2-2; D may correspond to TRBD1 or TRBD2 (5 bases each). Germline CDR1 reads MNHEY; CDR2 reads SMNVEV (reference sequence). The germline V and J ends were trimmed by 2 bases and 4 bases, with 11 bases remaining between them. The CDR3 consists of 15 residues. In DNA, the CDR3 is TGTGCCAGCAGTTTACACGGGGCGAGCACCGGGGAGCTGTTTTTT. It codes for CASSLHGASTGELFF.

This clonotype was seen only once. The chain combines TRBV9 with TRBJ1-1; D gene uncertain. CDR3 length: 12 residues. Germline V gives CDR1 SGDLS, CDR2 YYNGEE. V dropped 4 bases and J dropped 6 bases, with 10 bases sitting between them. In nucleotides, the CDR3 is TGTGCCAGCAGCCCCCAGGACTCTGAAGCTTTCTTT. This translates into CASSPQDSEAFF.

The chain links TRBV18 to TRBJ2-1; D unclear. Trimming took off 5 bases at V and 8 bases at J, with 10 bases between the two ends. The CDR3 length is 12 residues. Looked up from germline, CDR1 is KGHSH and CDR2 is LQKENI. Here the CDR3 DNA reads TGTGCCAGCTCAAGTGGAAGGGATGAGCAGTTCTTC. Encoded protein: CASSSGRDEQFF.

V gene TRBV9 combines with J gene TRBJ1-3; D unresolved. The V and J ends lost 2 bases and 3 bases respectively, with 12 bases between them. Per germline, CDR1 SGDLS and CDR2 YYNGEE. The CDR3 length is 15 residues. CDR3: CASSVDYSSGNTIYF. CDR3 sequence (DNA): TGTGCCAGCAGCGTGGACTATTCTAGTGGAAACACCATATATTTT.

V and J are TRBV6-1 and TRBJ1-5; D is ambiguous. Germline CDR1 and CDR2: MNHNS and SASEGT. CDR3 length: 14 residues. Trimming stripped 11 bases from V and 7 bases from J, with 21 bases between. Here the CDR3 DNA reads TGTGCCGCCCAACCCCCGGGAGACGCGCAGCCCCAGCATTTT. It specifies CAAQPPGDAQPQHF.

This chain uses TRBV6-1 with TRBJ1-5, with a tentative D call TRBD1 (5 bases). Germline CDR1 and CDR2: MNHNS and SASEGT. The V end was cut by 6 bases, the J end by 1 base, with 16 bases between. This CDR3 is 16 amino acids long. CDR3 loop: CASRPSGFGSNQPQHF. CDR3 coding DNA: TGTGCCAGCAGGCCCTCAGGGTTCGGGAGCAATCAGCCCCAGCATTTT.

The CDR3 nucleotides read TGCAGCGTAGCGGGACAGACCTACGAGCAGTACTTC. Translation: CSVAGQTYEQYF. The rearrangement uses TRBV29-1 and TRBJ2-7; either TRBD1 or TRBD2 may supply D (7 bases each). CDR1 is SQVTM, CDR2 ANQGSEA, per germline. CDR3 length equals 12 residues. Deletions cut 6 bases from V and 2 bases from J, with 11 bases between.

The chain is built from TRBV20-1 and TRBJ1-2; tentative D call: TRBD1 (5 bases). Looked up from germline, CDR1 is DFQATT and CDR2 is SNEGSKA (reference sequence). The CDR3 spans 14 residues. Trimming pared 3 bases from V and 3 bases from J, leaving 14 bases between. The DNA for the CDR3 is TGCAGTGCTAGGGCACAGGACTTCCACTATGGCTACACCTTC. Its translation: CSARAQDFHYGYTF.